The T cell receptor beta chain described here comes from a study of blood T cells in healthy people across ages. Findings and limits, study-wide: A conclusive naive versus antigen-experienced comparison was prevented by the unsorted PBMCs. Estimates drawn from one million T cells were deemed to understate diversity.

Drawn from each donor were approximately 9.5 milliliters of peripheral blood. For this clonotype: No antigen is known for it.

Next came a second PCR, run for roughly 6 to 11 cycles, which used a sample-barcoded 5' primer along with a J-beta primer mix. TCRdb analysed the 5' RACE reads with MiXCR anew, one entry per CDR3 protein. There are around 650,000 distinct CDR3 sequences in the sample; 40% to 50% occur only once, and 30% lies in the top ten. Germline loops: CDR1 MRHNA, CDR2 SNTAGT. The CDR3 sequence is 14 residues long. Sequencing used blood. This chain links TRBV6-4 with TRBJ2-1; weak D call: TRBD2 (7 bases). With the DNA end fitting TRBJ2-7 better, the J assignment may be wrong. The origin of this receptor is a man of 80 years or more in good health. The CDR3 is CASSDRGGDNEQYF. CDR3 coding DNA: TGTGCCAGCAGTGACAGGGGAGGGGACAATGAGCAGTACTTC.